Following are 17 T cell receptor beta chains from one sample sequenced in a study of cytomegalovirus exposure and HLA in healthy donors (dated by TCRdb to about 2017). Library creation used the immunoSEQ multiplex PCR assay. For the multiplex PCR, a mixture combining 60 forward primers for TCR Vbeta segments and 13 reverse primers for TCR Jbeta segments was used. TCRdb's version of the immuneACCESS table is confined to in-frame rearrangements and falls short of the full clone set. An unresolved V gene accounts for under half of the shortfall where checked; the remainder is of unknown origin. Present in this sample are under 200,000 clones, about 76% of which were seen just once. Jointly, the top ten make up less than 9% of the sample. The specimen sequenced was PBMCs. The source is a male donor in good health and CMV-seropositive.

The V and J genes are TRBV30 and TRBJ1-1, with D uncertain. V lost 3 bases, J lost 5 bases, and 13 bases lay in between. From germline, CDR1 is GTSNPN and CDR2 SVGIG (reference sequence). The CDR3 is made up of 13 amino acids. The CDR3, as DNA: TGTGCCTGGAGAAAATATAGAGGGACTGAAGCTTTCTTT. As protein: CAWRKYRGTEAFF.

This chain connects TRBV30 to TRBJ2-4; 9 nucleotides agree with TRBD1. Germline V CDR1 and CDR2: GTSNPN, SVGIG (reference sequence). V shed 0 bases and J 8 bases; nucleotides not matched to a gene: 5. The CDR3 runs to 14 residues. The CDR3 loop is CAWSVKRTGDIQYF. The CDR3 DNA follows: TGTGCCTGGAGTGTTAAGAGGACAGGGGACATTCAGTACTTC.

V is TRBV4-1 and J is TRBJ1-2; no definite D call. Germline V gene data show CDR1 as MGHRA and CDR2 as YSYEKL. The CDR3 is 14 amino acids. V was trimmed by 0 bases and J by 2 bases, leaving 7 bases between them. The chain's CDR3 is CASSQDPRNYGYTF. CDR3 sequence (DNA): TGCGCCAGCAGCCAAGATCCGAGGAACTATGGCTACACCTTC.

This clone was detected only a few times. The V call is TRBV19, the J call TRBJ1-2; 7 nucleotides agree with TRBD1. CDR1 and CDR2 (germline): LNHDA, SQIVND (reference sequence). Trimming removed 5 bases from V and 4 bases from J; junction bases left unmatched: 4. The CDR3 loop spans 13 amino acids. The CDR3 loop is CASSVTGPYGYTF. Here the CDR3 DNA reads TGTGCCAGTAGTGTGACAGGGCCCTATGGCTACACCTTC.

This CDR3 is CASSLYRVTEAFF. Written as DNA, the CDR3 is TGTGCCAGCAGCTTGTACAGGGTAACTGAAGCTTTCTTT. The chain combines TRBV5-6 with TRBJ1-1, with D maybe TRBD1 (6 bases). CDR1 and CDR2 from the germline V gene are SGHDT and YYEEEE. CDR3 length equals 13 residues. V gave up 1 base and J gave up 5 bases, with 9 bases separating them.

This rearrangement joins TRBV7-2 to TRBJ1-1, with D unclear. Germline V gene sequence: CDR1 SGHTA, CDR2 FQGNSA. CDR3 size: 15 residues. Trimming stripped 1 base from V and 0 bases from J, with 9 bases between. This CDR3 is CASSLGGILNTEAFF. The CDR3 bases are TGTGCCAGCAGCTTAGGAGGGATCTTGAACACTGAAGCTTTCTTT.

V and J are TRBV5-1 and TRBJ2-1; 13 bases are a match to TRBD2. This CDR3 is built from 17 residues. Germline loops: CDR1 SGHRS, CDR2 YFSETQ. With 0 bases clipped from V and 5 bases from J, the junction kept 5 bases outside the gene matches. The CDR3: CASSLATSGGRDNEQFF. In DNA form, the CDR3 reads TGCGCCAGCAGCTTGGCGACTAGCGGGGGGAGAGACAATGAGCAGTTCTTC.

This chain joins TRBV7-2 and TRBJ2-5, with TRBD2 identical over 7 bases. The CDR3 contains 16 residues. V was clipped by 1 base and J by 1 base; unmatched bases: 6. Germline-derived CDR1 and CDR2 are SGHTA and FQGNSA. This CDR3 reads CASSLGGGLRQETQYF. DNA of the CDR3: TGTGCCAGCAGCTTAGGGGGGGGACTACGCCAAGAGACCCAGTACTTC.

The chain couples TRBV14 to TRBJ2-5, with a weak D call TRBD1 (6 bases). The V end was cut by 1 base, the J end by 11 bases, with 14 bases between. Per germline, CDR1 SGHDN and CDR2 FVKESK. This CDR3 spans 13 amino acids. The CDR3 DNA follows: TGTGCCAGCAGCCAAGTGGGCAGGGGCTTTCAGTACTTC. It is translated as CASSQVGRGFQYF.

The chain uses TRBV15 and TRBJ1-2; D possibly corresponds to TRBD1 (5 bases). The V end was cut by 0 bases, the J end by 4 bases, with 9 bases between. This CDR3 comprises 14 residues. Germline-derived CDR1 and CDR2 are LNHNV and YYDKDF (reference sequence). CDR3 sequence reads: CATSREGGVYGYTF. DNA of the CDR3: TGTGCCACCAGCAGAGAGGGAGGGGTCTATGGCTACACCTTC.

This clone was detected only once. The chain joins TRBV19 to TRBJ1-4; D not certain. The CDR3 runs to 17 residues. Germline V lookup: CDR1 LNHDA, CDR2 SQIVND (reference sequence). Trimming left V 0 bases short and J 0 bases short, with 11 bases between. In DNA form, the CDR3 reads TGTGCCAGTAGTATAGATCTGTTCGGTGCAACTAATGAAAAACTGTTTTTT. As protein: CASSIDLFGATNEKLFF.

The rearrangement uses TRBV6-1 and TRBJ2-7; 8 bases align to TRBD1. The germline V gene encodes CDR1 MNHNS and CDR2 SASEGT. This CDR3 has 13 amino acids. V gave up 5 bases and J gave up 5 bases; unmatched junction bases: 5. The CDR3 nucleotides read TGTGCCAGCAGTAGCAGACAGGGGAACGAGCAGTACTTC. Its translation is CASSSRQGNEQYF.

The chain is built from TRBV5-8 and TRBJ1-5; 7 nucleotides align to TRBD1. Germline V gives CDR1 SGHTS, CDR2 YDEGEE. V lost 1 base, J lost 1 base, and 17 bases stayed unmatched. The CDR3 sequence is 20 residues long. The CDR3 DNA reads TGTGCCAGCAGCTTGTACCAGGTGACAGGGTACGTAGAGAGCAATCAGCCCCAGCATTTT. Translated: CASSLYQVTGYVESNQPQHF.

For this clone: The sample contains more than one DNA sequence encoding this CDR3. The chain joins TRBV19 to TRBJ2-7, with 9 bases fitting TRBD1. CDR3 length equals 13 residues. Germline V gene lookup returns CDR1 LNHDA and CDR2 SQIVND (reference sequence). V gave up 5 bases and J gave up 4 bases; unmatched junction bases: 3. In DNA form, the CDR3 reads TGTGCCAGTAGTGCGACAGGGGGATACGAGCAGTACTTC. Residues: CASSATGGYEQYF.

The chain couples TRBV19 to TRBJ1-1; D unclear. Germline CDR1 reads LNHDA; CDR2 reads SQIVND (reference sequence). This CDR3 is built from 13 residues. The V gene lost 5 bases and the J gene lost 1 base, with 8 bases spanning the gap. CDR3 coding DNA: TGTGCCAGTAGTCTGGGCACGAACACTGAAGCTTTCTTT. Protein sequence: CASSLGTNTEAFF.

The V gene is TRBV30, the J gene TRBJ2-1, with no clear D. CDR1 and CDR2 from the germline V gene are GTSNPN and SVGIG (reference sequence). The V end lost 0 bases, the J end lost 14 bases, and 11 bases lay between the germline ends. This CDR3 region has 11 residues. The CDR3 DNA is TGTGCCTGGAGTGTGGGCCTTACCGAGTTCTTC. It specifies CAWSVGLTEFF.

The rearrangement joins TRBV5-4 to TRBJ1-1; 8 nucleotides line up with TRBD1. J was trimmed by 6 bases and V by 4 bases; bases with no gene match: 5. The CDR3 is 13 amino acids. Germline-derived CDR1 and CDR2 are SGHNT and YYREEE (reference sequence). CDR3 coding DNA: TGTGCCAGCAGCACAGGGGGTTGGGCTGAAGCTTTCTTT. Translating gives CASSTGGWAEAFF. The variable domain in full, with the rest retrieved from reference TRBV5-4 and TRBJ1-1, is ETGVTQSPTHLIKTRGQQVTLRCSSQSGHNTVSWYQQALGQGPQFIFQYYREEENGRGNFPPRFSGLQFPNYSSELNVNALELDDSALYLCASSTGGWAEAFFGQGTRLTVV.